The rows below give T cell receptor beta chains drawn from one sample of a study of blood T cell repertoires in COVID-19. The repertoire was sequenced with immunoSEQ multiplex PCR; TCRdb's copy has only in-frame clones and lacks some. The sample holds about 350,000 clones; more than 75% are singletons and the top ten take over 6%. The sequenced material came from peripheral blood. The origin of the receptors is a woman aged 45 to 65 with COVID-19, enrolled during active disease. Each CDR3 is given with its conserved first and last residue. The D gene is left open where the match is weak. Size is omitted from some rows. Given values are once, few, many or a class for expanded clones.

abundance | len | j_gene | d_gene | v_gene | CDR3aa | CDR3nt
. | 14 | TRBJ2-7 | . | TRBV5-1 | CASSLAGNLYEQYF | TGCGCCAGCAGCTTGGCCGGGAACCTTTACGAGCAGTACTTC
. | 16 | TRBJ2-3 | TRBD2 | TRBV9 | CASSVSGRGVTDTQYF | TGTGCCAGCAGCGTGAGCGGGAGGGGAGTCACAGATACGCAGTATTTT
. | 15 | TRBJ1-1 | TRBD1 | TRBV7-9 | CASSKDRGRHTEAFF | TGTGCCAGCAGCAAGGACAGGGGGCGTCACACTGAAGCTTTCTTT
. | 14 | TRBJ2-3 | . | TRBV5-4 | CASSRGRLGDTQYF | TGTGCCAGCAGCCGTGGGCGCCTGGGAGATACGCAGTATTTT
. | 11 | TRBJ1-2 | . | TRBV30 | CAWSVMGGYTF | TGTGCCTGGAGTGTAATGGGCGGCTACACCTTC
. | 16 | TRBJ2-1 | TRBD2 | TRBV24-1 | CATSDFASGSRDEQFF | TGTGCCACCAGTGATTTCGCTAGCGGGAGTAGGGATGAGCAGTTCTTC
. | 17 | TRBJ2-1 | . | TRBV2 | CASSGGGGGQSYNEQFF | TGTGCCAGCAGTGGCGGGGGAGGAGGACAGAGCTACAATGAGCAGTTCTTC
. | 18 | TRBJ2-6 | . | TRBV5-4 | CASSAIRDCTSGANVLTF | TGTGCCAGCAGCGCGATCCGGGACTGTACGTCTGGGGCCAACGTCCTGACTTTC
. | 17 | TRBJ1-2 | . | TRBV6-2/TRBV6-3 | CASSPQRDTQRGYGYTF | TGTGCCAGCAGTCCACAACGGGACACTCAAAGGGGCTATGGCTACACCTTC
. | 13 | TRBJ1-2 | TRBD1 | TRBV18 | CASSPGQADGYTF | TGTGCCAGCTCACCAGGACAGGCAGATGGCTACACCTTC
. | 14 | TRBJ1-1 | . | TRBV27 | CASSLLFPVGEAFF | TGTGCCAGCAGTTTACTGTTCCCCGTCGGTGAAGCTTTCTTT
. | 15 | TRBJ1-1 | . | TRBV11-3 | CASSPLDNMNTEAFF | TGTGCCAGCAGCCCATTAGACAATATGAACACTGAAGCTTTCTTT
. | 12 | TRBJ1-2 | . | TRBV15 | CATRQMGYGYTF | TGTGCCACTAGACAGATGGGCTATGGCTACACCTTC
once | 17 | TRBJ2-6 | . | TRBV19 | CASSINRAPSGANVLTF | TGTGCCAGTAGTATTAACAGGGCTCCCTCTGGGGCCAACGTCCTGACTTTC
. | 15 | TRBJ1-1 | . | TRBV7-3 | CASSRSSGKNTEAFF | TGTGCCAGCAGCCGGAGTTCGGGGAAGAACACTGAAGCTTTCTTT
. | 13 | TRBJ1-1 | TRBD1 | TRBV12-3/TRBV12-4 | CASKPQGATEAFF | TGTGCCAGCAAGCCCCAGGGGGCCACTGAAGCTTTCTTT
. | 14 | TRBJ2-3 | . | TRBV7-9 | CASSLLAVPDTQYF | TGTGCCAGCAGCCTTCTAGCCGTCCCAGATACGCAGTATTTT
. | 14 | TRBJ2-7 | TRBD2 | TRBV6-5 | CASTLRDYLYEQYF | TGTGCCAGCACCCTACGGGACTACCTGTACGAGCAGTACTTC
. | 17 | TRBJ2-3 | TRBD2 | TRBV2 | CASSGPHTSGSTDTQYF | TGTGCCAGCAGTGGCCCCCATACTAGCGGTAGCACAGATACGCAGTATTTT
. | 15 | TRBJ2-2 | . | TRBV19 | CASSRTGDYTGELFF | TGTGCCAGTAGTCGAACAGGGGACTACACCGGGGAGCTGTTTTTT
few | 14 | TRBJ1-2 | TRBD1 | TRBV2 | CASRITGTGVGYTF | TGTGCCAGCAGAATTACCGGGACAGGGGTTGGCTACACCTTC
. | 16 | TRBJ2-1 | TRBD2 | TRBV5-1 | CASSWGLAGGVYEQFF | TGCGCCAGCAGCTGGGGACTAGCGGGAGGGGTTTATGAGCAGTTCTTC
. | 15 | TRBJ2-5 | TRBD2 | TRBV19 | CASSRTSGSFETQYF | TGTGCCAGTAGTCGGACTAGCGGGAGTTTTGAGACCCAGTACTTC
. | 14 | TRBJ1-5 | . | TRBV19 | CASKDLREFKPQHF | TGTGCCAGTAAAGACCTCCGGGAGTTCAAGCCCCAGCATTTT
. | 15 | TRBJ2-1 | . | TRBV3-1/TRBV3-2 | CASSQGLAGLNEQFF | TGTGCCAGCAGCCAAGGATTAGCTGGTTTAAATGAGCAGTTCTTC
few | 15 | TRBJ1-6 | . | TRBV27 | CASSLSRQHNSPLHF | TGTGCCAGCAGTTTATCGCGGCAGCATAATTCACCCCTCCACTTT
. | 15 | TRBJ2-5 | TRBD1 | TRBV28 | CASSFGTGGAETQYF | TGTGCCAGCAGTTTTGGGACAGGGGGCGCGGAGACCCAGTACTTC
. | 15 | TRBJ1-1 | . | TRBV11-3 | CASSFTGYVNTEAFF | TGTGCCAGCAGCTTCACGGGATACGTGAACACTGAAGCTTTCTTT
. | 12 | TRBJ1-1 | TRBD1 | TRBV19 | CASRQGVAEAFF | TGTGCCAGTAGGCAGGGGGTTGCTGAAGCTTTCTTT
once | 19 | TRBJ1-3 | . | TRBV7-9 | CASSPRLRAGPSPGNTIYF | TGTGCCAGCAGCCCCAGACTACGGGCGGGACCGTCCCCTGGAAACACCATATATTTT
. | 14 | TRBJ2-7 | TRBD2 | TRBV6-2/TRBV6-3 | CASSYSAGGYEQYF | TGTGCCAGCAGTTACTCGGCGGGAGGGTACGAGCAGTACTTC
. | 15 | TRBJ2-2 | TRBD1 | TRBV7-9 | CASSRGTGETGELFF | TGTGCCAGCAGCCGGGGGACAGGGGAGACCGGGGAGCTGTTTTTT
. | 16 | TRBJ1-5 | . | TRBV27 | CASRNGNGRSNQPQHF | TGTGCCAGCAGGAACGGGAACGGGCGTAGCAATCAGCCCCAGCATTTT
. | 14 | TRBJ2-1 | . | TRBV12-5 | CASGPLTGIHFQFF | TGTGCTAGTGGTCCCCTGACCGGGATACATTTTCAGTTCTTC
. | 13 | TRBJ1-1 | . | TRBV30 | CAWSSSGNTEAFF | TGTGCCTGGAGTAGTTCAGGGAACACTGAAGCTTTCTTT
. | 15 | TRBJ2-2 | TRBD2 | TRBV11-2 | CASSRTSGYTGELFF | TGTGCCAGCAGCCGAACTAGCGGATACACCGGGGAGCTGTTTTTT
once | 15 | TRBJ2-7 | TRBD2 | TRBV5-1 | CASRKTSGSPNEQYF | TGCGCCAGTCGGAAGACGAGCGGGAGCCCAAACGAGCAGTACTTC
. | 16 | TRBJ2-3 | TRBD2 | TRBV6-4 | CASSELAGTATDTQYF | TGTGCCAGCAGTGAGCTAGCGGGGACAGCCACAGATACGCAGTATTTT
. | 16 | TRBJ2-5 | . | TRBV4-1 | CASSQDQGTTTETQYF | TGCGCCAGCAGCCAAGATCAAGGGACAACCACAGAGACCCAGTACTTC
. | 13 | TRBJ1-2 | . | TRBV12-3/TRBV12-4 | CASRVPFGHGYTF | TGTGCCAGCAGGGTCCCCTTTGGGCATGGCTACACCTTC
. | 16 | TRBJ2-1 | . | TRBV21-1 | CASTLYGREVGNEQFF | TGTGCCAGCACCCTGTACGGGCGGGAGGTGGGCAATGAGCAGTTCTTC
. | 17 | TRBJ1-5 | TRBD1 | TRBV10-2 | CASSETLRDRKNQPQHF | TGCGCCAGCAGTGAGACCCTTCGGGACAGGAAAAATCAGCCCCAGCATTTT
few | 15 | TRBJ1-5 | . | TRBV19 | CASSGGGNLNQPQHF | TGTGCCAGTTCGGGCGGAGGGAATCTCAATCAGCCCCAGCATTTT